The TCR beta chain under discussion was sequenced for a study of T cell responses to AZD1222 COVID-19 vaccine. From germline, CDR1 is SQVTM and CDR2 ANQGSEA. This CDR3 has 13 amino acids. Trimming took 3 bases from V and 5 from J, leaving 13 bases between them. Sequencing was performed with immunoSEQ multiplex PCR; in TCRdb, only in-frame clones are kept and a portion is missing. The table has roughly 180,000 clones, 80% to 90% seen once; the top ten hold roughly 6.9%. The receptor was isolated from an adult in good health. Material: peripheral blood, obtained on day 0 of AZD1222 vaccination. The gene calls are TRBV29-1 and TRBJ2-5; no definite D call. The CDR3 here is CSVDGPDSETQYF. CDR3 nucleotides: TGCAGCGTTGACGGACCCGACTCGGAGACCCAGTACTTC.